This T cell receptor (beta chain) was captured by sequencing in a study of blood T cell repertoires in COVID-19. Looking at the study overall: PBMCs, B-cell-depleted T cells, or T cells provided the cDNA or gDNA that made up the material.

Per the original data handling: Amplification of reference gene primers was used by the study to estimate nucleated cell counts. Sequenced by immunoSEQ multiplex PCR; TCRdb stores in-frame clones only, minus some. That table gives V, J and clone size, and the DNA gave D and trimming. The data show approximately 290,000 clones, roughly 87% seen once. V was cut by 0 bases and J by 4 bases, with 7 bases left in between. Looked up from germline, CDR1 is SGHRS and CDR2 is YFSETQ. This CDR3 contains 13 residues. The TCR was taken from a man between 18 and 35 years old with active or convalescent COVID-19. The chain uses TRBV5-1 and TRBJ1-1, with D uncertain. Sequencing input: peripheral blood. Here the CDR3 reads CASSLDLPTEAFF. The CDR3 DNA reads as TGCGCCAGCAGCTTGGACCTACCCACTGAAGCTTTCTTT.